This is a list of T cell receptor beta chains from one sample in a study of PD-1 blockade in classical Hodgkin lymphoma. Measured with immunoSEQ multiplex PCR; TCRdb has only the in-frame clones, and not every one. The table has 65,000 to 95,000 clones, about nine tenths seen once; the top ten hold approximately 22%. The sequenced sample was peripheral blood mononuclear cells (PBMCs), obtained at baseline. These receptors were obtained from a human donor with classical Hodgkin lymphoma. Both conserved end residues are part of each CDR3. The D gene is left open where the match is weak. Clone size is stated in some rows and not others, as once, few, many or a class when expanded.

CDR3: CASSPRGGNYGYTF
DNA: TGTGCCAGCAGCCCCCGGGGAGGCAACTATGGCTACACCTTC
size: -
D: -
V: TRBV4-2
J: TRBJ1-2

CDR3: CASSEGPGLFGYTF
DNA: TGTGCCAGCAGTGAAGGTCCAGGTCTTTTCGGCTACACCTTC
size: -
D: -
V: TRBV6-1
J: TRBJ1-2

CDR3: CASSESRRGEAFF
DNA: TGTGCCAGCAGTGAATCCAGGCGGGGTGAAGCTTTCTTT
size: -
D: -
V: TRBV2
J: TRBJ1-1

CDR3: CASSELGATYEQYF
DNA: TGTGCCAGCAGTGAGCTCGGGGCTACCTACGAGCAGTACTTC
size: -
D: -
V: TRBV6-1
J: TRBJ2-7

CDR3: CASSLEYSGYAQYF
DNA: TGTGCCAGCAGCTTAGAGTATTCCGGGTACGCGCAGTACTTC
size: -
D: -
V: TRBV11-2
J: TRBJ2-7

CDR3: CASSLLTSLEETQYF
DNA: TGCGCCAGCAGCCTCCTGACTAGCTTGGAAGAGACCCAGTACTTC
size: -
D: TRBD2
V: TRBV4-1
J: TRBJ2-5

CDR3: CASSLPTASGNTIYF
DNA: TGTGCCAGCAGTTTACCCACAGCCTCTGGAAACACCATATATTTT
size: few
D: -
V: TRBV28
J: TRBJ1-3

CDR3: CASSFREGTIRGNTIYF
DNA: TGTGCCAGCAGCTTTCGTGAAGGGACAATTCGTGGAAACACCATATATTTT
size: -
D: -
V: TRBV7-9
J: TRBJ1-3

CDR3: CASSRTQNTNYGYTF
DNA: TGTGCCAGCTCACGAACGCAGAATACCAACTATGGCTACACCTTC
size: -
D: -
V: TRBV18
J: TRBJ1-2

CDR3: CASGSSDFRDQPQHF
DNA: TGTGCCAGCGGATCTTCGGATTTCCGGGATCAGCCCCAGCATTTT
size: -
D: -
V: TRBV2
J: TRBJ1-5

CDR3: CASSLVAPGRGQETQYF
DNA: TGTGCCAGCAGCTTGGTAGCTCCAGGACGGGGCCAAGAGACCCAGTACTTC
size: -
D: -
V: TRBV5-6
J: TRBJ2-5

CDR3: CASRQSGGAYNEQFF
DNA: TGTGCCAGCAGACAAAGCGGGGGGGCCTACAATGAGCAGTTCTTC
size: -
D: TRBD2
V: TRBV6-5
J: TRBJ2-1

CDR3: CASSHDRGGTYNEQFF
DNA: TGCGCCAGCAGCCACGACAGGGGGGGAACCTACAATGAGCAGTTCTTC
size: -
D: TRBD1
V: TRBV4-3
J: TRBJ2-1

CDR3: CASSLQDTQYF
DNA: TGTGCCAGCAGCTTACAAGATACGCAGTATTTT
size: -
D: -
V: TRBV7-9
J: TRBJ2-3

CDR3: CASGLAGGRTYEQYF
DNA: TGTGCTAGTGGTTTGGCGGGGGGGCGCACGTACGAGCAGTACTTC
size: -
D: TRBD2
V: TRBV12-5
J: TRBJ2-7

CDR3: CASRRDGGQNSGANVLTF
DNA: TGTGCCAGCAGGCGTGACGGAGGACAGAACTCTGGGGCCAACGTCCTGACTTTC
size: -
D: -
V: TRBV4-2
J: TRBJ2-6